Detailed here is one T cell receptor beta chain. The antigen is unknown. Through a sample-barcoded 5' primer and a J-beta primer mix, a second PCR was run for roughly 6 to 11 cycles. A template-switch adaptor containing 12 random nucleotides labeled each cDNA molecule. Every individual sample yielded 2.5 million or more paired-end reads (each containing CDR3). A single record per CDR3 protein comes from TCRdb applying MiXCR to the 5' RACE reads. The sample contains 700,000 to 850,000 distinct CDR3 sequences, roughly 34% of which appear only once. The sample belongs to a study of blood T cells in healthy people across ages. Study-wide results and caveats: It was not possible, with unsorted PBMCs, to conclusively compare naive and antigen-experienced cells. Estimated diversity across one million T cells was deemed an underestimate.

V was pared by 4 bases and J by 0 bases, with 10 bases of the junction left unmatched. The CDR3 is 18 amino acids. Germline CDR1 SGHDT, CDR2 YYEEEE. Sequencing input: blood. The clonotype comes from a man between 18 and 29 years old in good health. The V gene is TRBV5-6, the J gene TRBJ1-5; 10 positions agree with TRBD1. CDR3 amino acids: CASSNSPGQGFSNQPQHF. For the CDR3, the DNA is TGTGCCAGCAGCAACTCTCCGGGACAGGGGTTTAGCAATCAGCCCCAGCATTTT.